Here is one TCR beta chain with its context. The target antigen is unknown. The data belong to a study of cytomegalovirus exposure and HLA in healthy donors. Study-wide background: Approximately 200 million T cells yielded under 130 million unique TCR beta sequences in earlier analysis. Broader study findings: As a later analysis revealed, the rate of TCR association differed by HLA locus, with DRB1 most and HLA-C fewest.

The germline V and J ends were trimmed by 4 bases and 6 bases, with 29 bases remaining between them. The CDR3 extends over 19 amino acids. Primers included in the PCR were 60 Vbeta and 13 Jbeta primers. The method was immunoSEQ multiplex PCR; TCRdb's version includes in-frame clones alone and lacks a portion of them. This table holds 200,000 to 250,000 clones, approximately 83% found once. The sample comprised PBMCs. The TCR sequence derives from a girl aged 5-17 years in good health and CMV-seronegative. The chain combines TRBV23-1 with TRBJ2-3; D might be TRBD2 (5 bases). TRBV23-1 is an open reading frame whose function is uncertain. As DNA, the CDR3 is TGCGCCAGCAGTCGCGGGCCGACTGAGACAACTCCAATGGGGGATACGCAGTATTTT. Amino acid sequence: CASSRGPTETTPMGDTQYF.